This entry lists 4 T cell receptor beta chains sequenced from one sample in a study of blood T cell repertoires in COVID-19. Repertoires were generated with immunoSEQ multiplex PCR, while TCRdb's copy carries only in-frame clones and drops some. Altogether some 220,000 clones are present, 70% to 85% being singletons, with the ten largest covering about 1.3%. Sequences were obtained from PBMCs or T cells enriched from blood (not recorded which). All receptors derive from a woman in her forties with acute COVID-19.

The chain combines TRBV7-3 with TRBJ2-1; D perhaps matches TRBD2 (6 bases). The CDR3 runs 17 residues. Trimming took off 1 base at V and 0 bases at J, with 13 bases between the two ends. Germline V lookup: CDR1 SGHTA, CDR2 FQGTGA. CDR3 coding DNA: TGTGCCAGCAGCTTAATGGCGTCTAGCGCCTCCTACAATGAGCAGTTCTTC. Protein sequence: CASSLMASSASYNEQFF.

The chain joins TRBV27 to TRBJ2-5; 10 bases align to TRBD2. V shed 4 bases and J 4 bases; nucleotides not matched to a gene: 9. Germline V gene data show CDR1 as MNHEY and CDR2 as SMNVEV (reference sequence). There are 16 residues in the CDR3. In DNA, the CDR3 is TGTGCCAGCAGTTATTCTAGCGGGAGAGGTCTAGAGACCCAGTACTTC. This encodes CASSYSSGRGLETQYF.

There are a few counts of this clone. The chain employs TRBV9 and TRBJ2-5; D may be TRBD2 (5 bases). Germline-derived CDR1 and CDR2 are SGDLS and YYNGEE. The CDR3 contains 13 residues. V dropped 3 bases and J dropped 2 bases, with 8 bases sitting between them. CDR3 coding DNA: TGTGCCAGCAGCGCGGACTTTCAAGAGACCCAGTACTTC. Amino acid sequence: CASSADFQETQYF. Variable domain in full (rest from reference TRBV9 and TRBJ2-5): DSGVTQTPKHLITATGQRVTLRCSPRSGDLSVYWYQQSLDQGLQFLIQYYNGEERAKGNILERFSAQQFPDLHSELNLSSLELGDSALYFCASSADFQETQYFGPGTRLLVL.

The chain employs TRBV5-4 and TRBJ2-7; D perhaps matches TRBD1 (6 bases). Deletions cut 4 bases from V and 0 bases from J, with 11 bases between. The CDR3 runs 14 residues. Germline lookup yields CDR1 SGHNT and CDR2 YYREEE (reference sequence). CDR3 sequence (DNA): TGTGCCAGCAGCACTGACAGGTACTCCTACGAGCAGTACTTC. Its translation is CASSTDRYSYEQYF. Full variable domain (outside the CDR3, taken from reference TRBV5-4 and TRBJ2-7): ETGVTQSPTHLIKTRGQQVTLRCSSQSGHNTVSWYQQALGQGPQFIFQYYREEENGRGNFPPRFSGLQFPNYSSELNVNALELDDSALYLCASSTDRYSYEQYFGPGTRLTVT.